This TCR beta chain was profiled in a study of blood T cell repertoires in COVID-19. CDR1 is LGHNA, CDR2 YNFKEQ, per germline. The CDR3 has 14 residues. The junction had 11 bases not matched to a gene; V was cut back by 8 bases and J by 5 bases. Sequenced by immunoSEQ multiplex PCR; TCRdb stores in-frame clones only, minus some. This table has 300,000 or so clones, approximately 86% appearing once. What was sequenced was peripheral blood. V and J are TRBV4-2 and TRBJ1-1, with 7 nucleotides matching TRBD1. This sequence was found in a man between 65 and 85 years old with acute or convalescent COVID-19. Here the CDR3 reads CASSMTGTFTEAFF. CDR3 coding DNA: TGTGCCAGCTCCATGACAGGGACCTTTACTGAAGCTTTCTTT.